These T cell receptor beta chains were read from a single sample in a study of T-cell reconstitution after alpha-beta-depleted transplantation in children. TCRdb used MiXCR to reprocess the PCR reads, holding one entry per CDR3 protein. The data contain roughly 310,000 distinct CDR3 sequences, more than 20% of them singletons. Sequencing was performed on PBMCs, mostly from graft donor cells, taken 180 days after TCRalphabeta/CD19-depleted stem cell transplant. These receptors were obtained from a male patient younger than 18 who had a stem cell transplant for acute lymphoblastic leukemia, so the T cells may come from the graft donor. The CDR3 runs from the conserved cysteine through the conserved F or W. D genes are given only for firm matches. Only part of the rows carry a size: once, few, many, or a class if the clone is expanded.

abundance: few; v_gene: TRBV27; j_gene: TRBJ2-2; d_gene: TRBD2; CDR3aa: CASSGIAGAGTGELFF; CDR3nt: TGTGCCAGCAGTGGGATAGCGGGAGCCGGCACCGGGGAGCTGTTTTTT
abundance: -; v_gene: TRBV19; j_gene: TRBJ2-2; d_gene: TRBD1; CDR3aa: CASSPGQGLNTGELFF; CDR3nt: TGTGCCAGTAGTCCGGGACAGGGTTTAAACACCGGGGAGCTGTTTTTT
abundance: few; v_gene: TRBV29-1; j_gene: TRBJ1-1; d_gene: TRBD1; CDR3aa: CSVTGMGAEAFF; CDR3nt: TGCAGCGTGACAGGGATGGGCGCTGAAGCTTTCTTT
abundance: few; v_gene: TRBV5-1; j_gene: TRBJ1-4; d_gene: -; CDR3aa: CASSRRTYNEKLFF; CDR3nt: TGCGCCAGCAGCCGCAGGACATACAATGAAAAACTGTTTTTT
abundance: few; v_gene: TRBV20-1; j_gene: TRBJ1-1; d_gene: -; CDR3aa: CSAMEGGFEAFF; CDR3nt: TGCAGTGCCATGGAGGGGGGGTTTGAAGCTTTCTTT
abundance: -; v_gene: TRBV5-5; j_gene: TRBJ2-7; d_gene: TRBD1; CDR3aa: CASSRSPDREHYEQYF; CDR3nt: TGTGCCAGCAGCCGATCCCCCGACAGGGAACACTACGAGCAGTACTTC
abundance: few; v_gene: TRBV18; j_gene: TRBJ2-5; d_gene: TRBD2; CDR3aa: CASSPPWASGMYQETQYF; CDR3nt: TGTGCCAGCTCACCACCGTGGGCTAGCGGTATGTACCAAGAGACCCAGTACTTC
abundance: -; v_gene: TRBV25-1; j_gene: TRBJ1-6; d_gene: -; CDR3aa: CASSPIDLYGTGGVPLHF; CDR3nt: TGTGCCAGCAGTCCTATCGATCTATATGGGACCGGAGGGGTCCCCCTCCACTTT
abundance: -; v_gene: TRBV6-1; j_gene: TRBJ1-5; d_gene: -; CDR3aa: CASSSDKFGNQPQHF; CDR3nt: TGTGCCAGCAGCTCGGACAAATTTGGCAATCAGCCCCAGCATTTT
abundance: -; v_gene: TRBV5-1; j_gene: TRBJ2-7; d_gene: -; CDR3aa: CASSLGARSTSQLAQYF; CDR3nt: TGCGCCAGCAGCTTGGGGGCTAGATCAACCTCTCAACTAGCGCAGTACTTC
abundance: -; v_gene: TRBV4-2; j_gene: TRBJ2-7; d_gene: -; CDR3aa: CASSQGGDPYEQYF; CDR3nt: TGTGCCAGCAGCCAAGGTGGAGACCCCTACGAGCAGTACTTC
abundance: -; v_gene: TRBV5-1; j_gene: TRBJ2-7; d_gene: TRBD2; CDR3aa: CASSSGLAAYLSYEQYF; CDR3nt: TGCGCCAGCAGCTCCGGACTAGCGGCCTACCTCTCCTACGAGCAGTACTTC
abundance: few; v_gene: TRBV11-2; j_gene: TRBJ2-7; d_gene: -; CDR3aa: CASSPSPGRLSYEQYF; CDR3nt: TGTGCCAGCAGCCCGAGCCCGGGCCGGCTTTCCTACGAGCAGTACTTC
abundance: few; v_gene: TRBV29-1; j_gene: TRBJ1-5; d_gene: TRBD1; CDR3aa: CSVVTGESNQPQHF; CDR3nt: TGCAGCGTAGTGACAGGGGAGAGCAATCAGCCCCAGCATTTT
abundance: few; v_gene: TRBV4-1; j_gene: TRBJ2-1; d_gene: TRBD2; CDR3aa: CASRLAGGPGNEQFF; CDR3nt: TGCGCCAGCAGGCTAGCGGGAGGGCCAGGGAATGAGCAGTTCTTC
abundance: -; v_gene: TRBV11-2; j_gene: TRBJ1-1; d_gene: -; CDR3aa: CASSLLAMNTEAFF; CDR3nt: TGTGCCAGCAGCTTACTAGCCATGAACACTGAAGCTTTCTTT
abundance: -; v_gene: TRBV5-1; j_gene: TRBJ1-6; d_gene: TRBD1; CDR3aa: CASSLGGQGVSPLHF; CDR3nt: TGCGCCAGCAGCTTGGGCGGACAGGGTGTTTCACCCCTCCACTTT
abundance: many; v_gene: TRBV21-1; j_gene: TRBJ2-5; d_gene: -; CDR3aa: CASSVRTSGYQETQYF; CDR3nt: TGTGCCAGCAGCGTAAGGACTAGCGGTTATCAAGAGACCCAGTACTTC
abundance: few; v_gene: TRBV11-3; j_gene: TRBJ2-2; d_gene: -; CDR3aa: CASRGLPTGELFF; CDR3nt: TGTGCCAGCAGGGGACTCCCCACCGGGGAGCTGTTTTTT
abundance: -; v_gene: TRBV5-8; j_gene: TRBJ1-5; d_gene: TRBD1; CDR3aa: CASRTRDRGLEDQPQHF; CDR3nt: TGTGCCAGCAGGACCCGGGACAGGGGGTTGGAAGATCAGCCCCAGCATTTT
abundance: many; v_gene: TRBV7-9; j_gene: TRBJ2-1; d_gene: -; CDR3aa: CASSFLANEQFF; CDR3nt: TGTGCCAGCAGCTTCCTAGCAAATGAGCAGTTCTTC
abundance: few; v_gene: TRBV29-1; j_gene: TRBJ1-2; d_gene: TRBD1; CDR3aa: CSVETGDAYGYTF; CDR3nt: TGCAGCGTAGAGACAGGGGACGCCTATGGCTACACCTTC
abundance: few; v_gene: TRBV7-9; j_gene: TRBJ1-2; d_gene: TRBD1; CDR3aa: CASSLSGTAGYGYTF; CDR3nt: TGTGCCAGCAGTCTATCGGGGACAGCTGGCTATGGCTACACCTTC